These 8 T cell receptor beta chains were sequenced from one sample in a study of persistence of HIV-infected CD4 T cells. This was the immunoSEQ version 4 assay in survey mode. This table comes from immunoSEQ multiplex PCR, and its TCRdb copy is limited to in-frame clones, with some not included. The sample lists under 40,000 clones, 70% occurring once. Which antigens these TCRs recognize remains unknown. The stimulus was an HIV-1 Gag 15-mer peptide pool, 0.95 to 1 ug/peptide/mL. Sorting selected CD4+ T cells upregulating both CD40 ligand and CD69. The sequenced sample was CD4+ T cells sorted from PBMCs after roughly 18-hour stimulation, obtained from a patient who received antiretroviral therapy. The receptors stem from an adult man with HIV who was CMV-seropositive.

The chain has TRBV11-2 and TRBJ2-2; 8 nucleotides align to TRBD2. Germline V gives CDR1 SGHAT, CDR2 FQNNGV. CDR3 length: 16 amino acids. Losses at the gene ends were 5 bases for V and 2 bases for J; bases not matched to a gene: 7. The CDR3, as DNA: TGTGCCAGCAGCCCCTCAGCGGGGGTCAACACCGGGGAGCTGTTTTTT. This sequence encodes CASSPSAGVNTGELFF.

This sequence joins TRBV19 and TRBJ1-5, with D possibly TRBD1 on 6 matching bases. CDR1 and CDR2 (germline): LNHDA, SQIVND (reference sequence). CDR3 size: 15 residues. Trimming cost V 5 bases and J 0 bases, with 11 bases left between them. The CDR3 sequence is CASSDRSYSNQPQHF. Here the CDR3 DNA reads TGTGCCAGTAGTGACAGGAGCTATAGCAATCAGCCCCAGCATTTT.

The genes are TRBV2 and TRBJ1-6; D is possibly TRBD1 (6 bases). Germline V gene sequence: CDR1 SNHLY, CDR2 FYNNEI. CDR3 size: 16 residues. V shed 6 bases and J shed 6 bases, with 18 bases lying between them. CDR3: CASRAQPTGINSPLHF. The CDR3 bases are TGTGCCAGCAGAGCCCAACCGACAGGAATTAATTCACCCCTCCACTTT.

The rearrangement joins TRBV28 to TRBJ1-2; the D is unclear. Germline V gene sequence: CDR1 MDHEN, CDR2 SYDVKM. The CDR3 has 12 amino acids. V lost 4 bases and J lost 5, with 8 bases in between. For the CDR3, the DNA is TGTGCCAGCAGTTCAAGGGCTTATGGCTACACCTTC. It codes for CASSSRAYGYTF.

CDR3 DNA sequence: TGTGCCAGCAGGCATTCTACAGGGAGCTCCTACAATGAGCAGTTCTTC. The encoded protein is CASRHSTGSSYNEQFF. The rearrangement joins TRBV2 to TRBJ2-1, with D perhaps TRBD1 (6 bases). Germline CDR1 SNHLY, CDR2 FYNNEI. Trimming pared 6 bases from V and 0 bases from J, leaving 15 bases between. This CDR3 contains 16 residues.

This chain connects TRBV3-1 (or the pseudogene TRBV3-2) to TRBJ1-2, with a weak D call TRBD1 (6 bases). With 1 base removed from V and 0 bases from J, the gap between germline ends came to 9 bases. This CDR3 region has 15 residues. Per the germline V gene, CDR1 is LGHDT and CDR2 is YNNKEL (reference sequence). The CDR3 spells CASSQAPGANYGYTF. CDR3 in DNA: TGTGCCAGCAGCCAAGCACCAGGGGCTAACTATGGCTACACCTTC.

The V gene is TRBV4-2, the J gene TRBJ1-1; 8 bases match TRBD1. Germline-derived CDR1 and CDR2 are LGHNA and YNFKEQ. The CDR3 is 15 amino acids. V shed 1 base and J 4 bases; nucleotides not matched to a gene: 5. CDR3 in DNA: TGTGCCAGCAGCCAAGGGGACAGGTCTAGCACTGAAGCTTTCTTT. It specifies CASSQGDRSSTEAFF.

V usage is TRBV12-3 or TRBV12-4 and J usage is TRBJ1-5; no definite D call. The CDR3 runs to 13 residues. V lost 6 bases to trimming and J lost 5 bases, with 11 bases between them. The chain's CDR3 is CASSLLWDQPQHF. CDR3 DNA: TGTGCCAGCAGCCTACTATGGGATCAGCCCCAGCATTTT.